Below are 11 T cell receptor beta chains sequenced from a single sample in a study of blood T cell repertoires in COVID-19. The method was immunoSEQ multiplex PCR; TCRdb's version includes in-frame clones alone and lacks a portion of them. The table shows approximately 180,000 clones, with more than 80% occurring only once. The source material was PBMCs or T cells enriched from blood (not recorded which). The receptors were gathered from a man in his forties who had recovered from COVID-19.

The J gene is TRBJ1-2, the V gene TRBV11-3; 10 nucleotides match TRBD1. There are 15 residues in the CDR3. The germline gives CDR1 SGHNT, CDR2 YENEEA. J gave up 3 bases and V 3 bases, and 4 bases lay outside the gene matches. The CDR3 protein is CASSLDRGEYYGYTF. The CDR3 nucleotides are TGTGCCAGCAGCTTGGACAGGGGGGAGTACTATGGCTACACCTTC.

The rearrangement uses TRBV12-3 or TRBV12-4 and TRBJ1-1, with no clear D. There are 12 residues in the CDR3. The V end was cut by 3 bases, the J end by 6 bases, with 8 bases between. The CDR3 reads CASSFVIPEAFF. The CDR3 DNA follows: TGTGCCAGCAGTTTTGTTATCCCTGAAGCTTTCTTT.

This clone was found once. The chain recombines TRBV7-9 with TRBJ1-6, with D possibly matching TRBD1 (5 bases). The V end lost 1 base, the J end lost 8 bases, and 12 bases lay between the germline ends. There are 15 residues in the CDR3. Per the germline V gene, CDR1 is SEHNR and CDR2 is FQNEAQ (reference sequence). Here the CDR3 reads CASSLVVGGDSPLHF. The CDR3 DNA reads TGTGCCAGCAGCTTAGTGGTCGGGGGGGATTCACCCCTCCACTTT.

V usage is TRBV7-8 and J usage is TRBJ2-2; D is possibly TRBD1 (8 bases). The CDR3 length is 16 residues. V was cut by 5 bases and J by 6 bases, with 19 bases left in between. The germline V gene encodes CDR1 SGHVS and CDR2 FQNEAQ. The CDR3 region is CASSRASGQGSGELFF. As DNA, the CDR3 is TGTGCCAGCAGCCGAGCTAGCGGACAGGGCTCCGGGGAGCTGTTTTTT.

The chain has TRBV9 and TRBJ2-2, with D possibly TRBD1 on 5 matching bases. The CDR3 extends over 15 amino acids. Germline V gives CDR1 SGDLS, CDR2 YYNGEE. V was shortened by 1 base and J by 1 base, with 8 bases between the two germline ends. The CDR3, as DNA: TGTGCCAGCAGCGTAAAGGGGAAGAACACCGGGGAGCTGTTTTTT. Its protein product is CASSVKGKNTGELFF.

This sequence joins TRBV19 and TRBJ1-2; possibly TRBD1 for D (5 bases). V shed 7 bases and J shed 4 bases, with 25 bases lying between them. This CDR3 comprises 17 residues. Germline V gene sequence: CDR1 LNHDA, CDR2 SQIVND (reference sequence). For the CDR3, the DNA is TGTGCCAGTACTCCTCTCCTCGGGAGGGGAGATGGCTATGGCTACACCTTC. It specifies CASTPLLGRGDGYGYTF. The whole variable domain, remainder taken from reference TRBV19 and TRBJ1-2, is DGGITQSPKYLFRKEGQNVTLSCEQNLNHDAMYWYRQDPGQGLRLIYYSQIVNDFQKGDIAEGYSVSREKKESFPLTVTSAQKNPTAFYLCASTPLLGRGDGYGYTFGSGTRLTVV.

This sequence joins TRBV6-1 and TRBJ2-5, with a weak D call TRBD2 (7 bases). V lost 0 bases and J lost 7, with 15 bases in between. CDR1 and CDR2 (germline): MNHNS, SASEGT. The CDR3 contains 15 residues. The CDR3 coding sequence is TGTGCCAGCAGTGAAGCGTGGGGGGGGCCGTCGACCCAGTACTTC. It is translated as CASSEAWGGPSTQYF.

The V gene is TRBV7-2, the J gene TRBJ1-2, with TRBD1 as a possible D gene (5 bases). Trimming left V 0 bases short and J 6 bases short, with 8 bases between. The CDR3 consists of 13 residues. Germline assignment: CDR1 SGHTA and CDR2 FQGNSA. CDR3 nucleotide sequence: TGTGCCAGCAGCTTAGCCCCAGGGAATGGCTACACCTTC. Protein sequence: CASSLAPGNGYTF.

This clone was counted once. This sequence joins TRBV10-1 and TRBJ1-5, with a tentative D call TRBD1 (5 bases). Germline loops: CDR1 WNHNN, CDR2 SYGVQD (reference sequence). Trimming stripped 7 bases from V and 6 bases from J, with 10 bases between. The CDR3 is 12 residues long. This chain's CDR3 is CASTIGGQPQHF. CDR3 DNA sequence: TGCGCCAGCACCATCGGGGGTCAGCCCCAGCATTTT.

The CDR3 DNA follows: TGTGCCAGCAGCCTGACTAGCGGGCGCTCCTACAATGAGCAGTTCTTC. This encodes CASSLTSGRSYNEQFF. This rearrangement joins TRBV7-2 to TRBJ2-1, with 10 bases fitting TRBD2. This CDR3 is 16 amino acids long. Germline V gene data show CDR1 as SGHTA and CDR2 as FQGNSA. Germline trimming cut 5 bases from V and 0 bases from J; bases unmatched to any gene: 4.

V gene TRBV7-2 combines with J gene TRBJ2-3; 14 bases are a match to TRBD2. The junction had 5 bases not matched to a gene; V was cut back by 9 bases and J by 3 bases. The CDR3 totals 15 residues. CDR1 SGHTA and CDR2 FQGNSA come from the germline V gene. The CDR3 here is CASRLAGGWTDTQYF. Written as DNA, the CDR3 is TGTGCCAGTAGACTAGCGGGAGGGTGGACAGATACGCAGTATTTT.